The 28 T cell receptor beta chains below come from one sample, sequenced in a study of cytomegalovirus exposure and HLA in healthy donors. Researchers ran the PCR with 60 Vbeta and 13 Jbeta primers. This table comes from immunoSEQ multiplex PCR, and its TCRdb copy is limited to in-frame clones, with some not included. The repertoire has approximately 140,000 clones, around 78% of them found once; the top ten carry 1.8%. Sequenced input: PBMCs. These receptors all stem from a woman in her 50s in good health and CMV-seronegative.

For this clone: In the same sample, other DNA sequences code for this CDR3. This chain connects TRBV19 to TRBJ1-5; D gene unclear. The CDR3 has 13 amino acids. Per the germline V gene, CDR1 is LNHDA and CDR2 is SQIVND (reference sequence). V lost 3 bases, J lost 0 bases, and 3 bases lay in between. The CDR3 here is CASSISSNQPQHF. In nucleotides, the CDR3 is TGTGCCAGTAGTATCAGTAGCAATCAGCCCCAGCATTTT.

This clone was picked up a small number of times. The chain has TRBV7-2 and TRBJ2-7, with D perhaps TRBD2 (6 bases). The germline gives CDR1 SGHTA, CDR2 FQGNSA. Between the trimmed V and J ends, which lost 2 bases and 3 bases, there was a span of 8 bases. The CDR3 is 13 amino acids. In DNA form, the CDR3 reads TGTGCCAGCAGCTTAAGACTAGGCTACGAGCAGTACTTC. As protein: CASSLRLGYEQYF.

The CDR3 loop is CASMGTGVSDTQYF. CDR3 DNA sequence: TGTGCCAGTATGGGGACAGGGGTATCAGATACGCAGTATTTT. The rearrangement joins TRBV19 to TRBJ2-3, with 10 positions matching TRBD1. Germline CDR1 is LNHDA and CDR2 is SQIVND (reference sequence). J lost 4 bases, V lost 7 bases, and 5 bases had no gene match. The CDR3 has 14 residues.

This rearrangement joins TRBV5-6 to TRBJ1-1; 7 bases are shared with TRBD1. The germline CDR1 and CDR2 sequences are SGHDT and YYEEEE. The length of the CDR3 is 15 residues. V was clipped by 3 bases and J by 0 bases; unmatched bases: 5. CDR3 bases: TGTGCCAGCAGCTCGGACAGGAGTTTGAACACTGAAGCTTTCTTT. It encodes CASSSDRSLNTEAFF.

The chain has TRBV30 and TRBJ2-7; 8 bases map to TRBD2. This CDR3 is built from 16 residues. J gave up 9 bases and V 8 bases, and 24 bases lay outside the gene matches. Germline V lookup: CDR1 GTSNPN, CDR2 SVGIG (reference sequence). DNA for the CDR3: TGTGCCCCCAACTTCACGGGGGGGTCTTCGTCCTCCACGCAGTACGTC. Its translation: CAPNFTGGSSSSTQYV.

The genes are TRBV28 and TRBJ1-5; a possible D gene is TRBD1 (6 bases). Per germline, CDR1 MDHEN and CDR2 SYDVKM. This CDR3 has 14 residues. V was shortened by 4 bases and J by 3 bases, with 10 bases between the two germline ends. CDR3 in amino acids: CASSSQGFNQPQHF. CDR3 nucleotides: TGTGCCAGCAGTTCGCAGGGGTTCAATCAGCCCCAGCATTTT.

This clone came up a few times. J is TRBJ2-1 and V is TRBV5-6, with D possibly being TRBD2 (8 bases). The CDR3 length is 19 residues. V lost 0 bases, J lost 6 bases, and 25 bases lay in between. Germline V CDR1 and CDR2: SGHDT, YYEEEE. In DNA, the CDR3 is TGTGCCAGCAGCTTGGGCGGATTGCGGACAGGCGGGAGGAGCAATGAGCAGTTCTTC. It codes for CASSLGGLRTGGRSNEQFF.

Notes on this clone: The junction shows a germline mismatch at one end, possibly a read error. The chain couples TRBV23-1 to TRBJ1-5; 9 nucleotides match TRBD1. TRBV23-1 is treated as an ORF (open reading frame) with a function not yet certain. This CDR3 contains 20 residues. The CDR3 sequence is CASSQSPTRGDRDSNQPQNF. The CDR3 bases are TGCGCCAGCAGTCAATCGCCCACTAGAGGGGACAGGGATAGCAATCAGCCCCAGAATTTT.

There are a few counts of this clone. V is TRBV25-1 and J is TRBJ2-1; TRBD2 might be the D (5 bases). V was cut by 1 base and J by 5 bases, with 18 bases left in between. Germline V gives CDR1 MGHDK, CDR2 SYGVNS. This CDR3 comprises 17 residues. The CDR3 here is CASSESPLRDTHNEQFF. CDR3 DNA sequence: TGTGCCAGCAGTGAATCCCCACTCCGGGATACTCACAATGAGCAGTTCTTC.

By proportion, this clone is medium-sized. This chain connects TRBV19 to TRBJ2-3; D may be TRBD1 (6 bases). V lost 3 bases to trimming and J lost 5 bases, with 9 bases between them. CDR3 size: 13 residues. CDR1 is LNHDA, CDR2 SQIVND, per germline (reference sequence). This CDR3 reads CASSILQGDTQYF. The CDR3 DNA follows: TGTGCCAGTAGTATCCTACAGGGAGATACGCAGTATTTT.

The sample holds a few counts of this clone. J is TRBJ2-1 and V is TRBV5-1; 15 bases agree with TRBD2. This CDR3 has 14 amino acids. CDR1 is SGHRS and CDR2 is YFSETQ in the germline V gene. The V gene end was trimmed by 3 bases and the J gene end by 9 bases; junction bases not matched to a gene: 1. CDR3 coding DNA: TGCGCCAGCAGCTCGGGACTAGCGGGAGGTGAGCAGTTCTTC. It is translated as CASSSGLAGGEQFF.

The rearrangement links TRBV6-5 to TRBJ1-4, with D perhaps TRBD1 (5 bases). Trimming shortened V by 6 bases and J by 3 bases, and 14 bases separated the two germline ends. The CDR3 runs 15 residues. Germline lookup yields CDR1 MNHEY and CDR2 SVGAGI. CDR3 sequence reads: CASRGAGLSNEKLFF. CDR3 bases: TGTGCCAGCAGAGGGGCAGGGTTATCTAATGAAAAACTGTTTTTT.

V and J are TRBV5-1 and TRBJ2-1, with D perhaps matching TRBD2 (5 bases). V lost 4 bases and J 15 bases, leaving 20 bases between the germline ends. Germline values: CDR1 SGHRS, CDR2 YFSETQ. The CDR3 spans 13 residues. As DNA, the CDR3 is TGCGCCAGCAGCCCCGGTACTAGAAAACATTGGTTCTTC. As protein: CASSPGTRKHWFF.

CDR3 nucleotide sequence: TGTGCCAGCAGCCCGACTAGCGGGAGGGTAGAACTGTACTTC. It yields the protein CASSPTSGRVELYF. The rearrangement links TRBV7-3 to TRBJ2-7, with 14 bases that match TRBD2. Trimming took 5 bases from V and 12 from J; bases not matched to a gene: 9. CDR1 is SGHTA, CDR2 FQGTGA, per germline. The CDR3 is 14 residues long.

This rearrangement joins TRBV2 to TRBJ2-5, with TRBD1 matching 8 bases. The end of the DNA fits TRBJ2-7 better, so the J call may be wrong. The CDR3 extends over 12 amino acids. Germline loops: CDR1 SNHLY, CDR2 FYNNEI. Here the CDR3 DNA reads TGTGCCAGCCAAAGGACAGGGAACGAGCAGTACTTC. It codes for CASQRTGNEQYF.

CDR3 sequence (DNA): TGTGCCAGCAGGGTACTCGGTGAGCAGTTCTTC. Its translation is CASRVLGEQFF. The chain links TRBV27 to TRBJ2-1; D unclear. Germline V CDR1 and CDR2: MNHEY, SMNVEV (reference sequence). Deletions cut 6 bases from V and 9 bases from J, with 9 bases between. The CDR3 is 11 amino acids.

The chain links TRBV5-8 to TRBJ1-1, with TRBD1 as a possible D gene (6 bases). Germline loops: CDR1 SGHTS, CDR2 YDEGEE. The CDR3 has 15 amino acids. V lost 6 bases and J 3 bases, leaving 18 bases between the germline ends. The CDR3 DNA sequence: TGTGCCAGCACATCAGGGGTTCGCGGTGACACTGAAGCTTTCTTT. Encoded protein: CASTSGVRGDTEAFF.

The V call is TRBV11-1, the J call TRBJ1-1; TRBD1 aligns across 10 bases. Per germline, CDR1 SGHAT and CDR2 FQDESV (reference sequence). CDR3 size: 14 residues. With 1 base clipped from V and 10 bases from J, the junction kept 6 bases outside the gene matches. Here the CDR3 reads CASSLGDRGVGAFF. CDR3 coding DNA: TGTGCCAGCAGCTTAGGGGACAGGGGTGTCGGAGCTTTCTTT.

Only a few counts were recorded for this clone. At one boundary the junction diverges from the germline segment, which might be a read error. This chain uses TRBV7-7 with TRBJ2-6; TRBD1 matches 9 bases. The CDR3 loop spans 19 amino acids. Germline V gives CDR1 SSHAT, CDR2 FNYEAQ (reference sequence). CDR3 region: CASSSQPPTGGFGANVLTF. The DNA for the CDR3 is TGTGCTAGCAGCTCGCAGCCCCCCACAGGGGGCTTTGGGGCCAACGTCCTGACTTTC. The complete variable domain, with remaining parts taken from reference TRBV7-7 and TRBJ2-6, reads GAGVSQSPRYKVTKRGQDVTLRCDPISSHATLYWYQQALGQGPEFLTYFNYEAQPDKSGLPSDRFSAERPEGSISTLTIQRTEQRDSAMYRCASSSQPPTGGFGANVLTFGAGSRLTVL.

The genes are TRBV29-1 and TRBJ2-7, with TRBD2 identical over 10 bases. Germline CDR1 is SQVTM and CDR2 is ANQGSEA. The CDR3 totals 18 residues. V trimming: 6 bases; J trimming: 8 bases; junction bases outside the gene matches: 25. The CDR3 DNA is TGCAGCGTGGGGAACAGGGGAGCCATAGGGACTAGCGCATTTCAGCAGTACTTC. This gives the protein CSVGNRGAIGTSAFQQYF.

The chain links TRBV30 to TRBJ1-1, with a tentative D call TRBD1 (6 bases). The V and J ends lost 8 bases and 4 bases respectively, with 11 bases between them. Germline V lookup: CDR1 GTSNPN, CDR2 SVGIG (reference sequence). The CDR3 totals 11 residues. The CDR3 loop is CAQVGGTEAFF. CDR3 nucleotide sequence: TGTGCCCAGGTAGGGGGCACTGAAGCTTTCTTT. Complete variable domain (other parts from reference TRBV30 and TRBJ1-1): SQTIHQWPATLVQPVGSPLSLECTVEGTSNPNLYWYRQAAGRGLQLLFYSVGIGQISSEVPQNLSASRPQDRQFILSSKKLLLSDSGFYLCAQVGGTEAFFGQGTRLTVV.

The chain's CDR3 is CASSLGGQVGEQYV. The CDR3, as DNA: TGTGCCAGCAGCTTAGGGGGACAGGTGGGCGAGCAGTACGTC. The J gene is TRBJ2-7, the V gene TRBV7-2; 8 nucleotides match TRBD1. Germline trimming cut 1 base from V and 6 bases from J; bases unmatched to any gene: 5. Germline-derived CDR1 and CDR2 are SGHTA and FQGNSA. The CDR3 sequence is 14 residues long.

The chain combines TRBV27 with TRBJ2-5; TRBD2 aligns across 14 bases. Per germline, CDR1 MNHEY and CDR2 SMNVEV (reference sequence). The CDR3 length is 16 residues. Losses at the gene ends were 4 bases for V and 5 bases for J; bases not matched to a gene: 6. The CDR3 is CASSYGLAGGGETQYF. In nucleotides, the CDR3 is TGTGCCAGCAGTTACGGACTAGCGGGAGGTGGGGAGACCCAGTACTTC.

The genes are TRBV18 and TRBJ2-2; the match to TRBD2 covers 8 bases. The J segment lost 4 bases and the V segment lost 3 bases, leaving 7 bases of the junction unmatched. The CDR3 has 16 amino acids. Germline V CDR1 and CDR2: KGHSH, LQKENI. CDR3 nucleotides: TGTGCCAGCTCACCCCTCCGTCTAGCGGGCACCGGGGAGCTGTTTTTT. Its protein is CASSPLRLAGTGELFF.

The chain employs TRBV5-6 and TRBJ2-7, with a weak D call TRBD2 (6 bases). This CDR3 has 15 residues. From germline, CDR1 is SGHDT and CDR2 YYEEEE. V gave up 5 bases and J gave up 1 base, with 16 bases separating them. CDR3 nucleotide sequence: TGTGCCAGCAGGTTTGCGGGAAGTGGGTCCTACGAGCAGTACGTC. It translates to CASRFAGSGSYEQYV.

The chain uses TRBV5-1 and TRBJ1-2; D is perhaps TRBD1 (6 bases). The V and J ends lost 4 bases and 6 bases respectively, with 10 bases between them. The germline CDR1 and CDR2 sequences are SGHRS and YFSETQ. This CDR3 is 12 amino acids long. In DNA form, the CDR3 reads TGCGCCAGCAGCACAGGGTGGGATGGCTACACCTTC. Translation: CASSTGWDGYTF. Based on the CDR3 plus reference TRBV5-1 and TRBJ1-2, the full variable domain is KAGVTQTPRYLIKTRGQQVTLSCSPISGHRSVSWYQQTPGQGLQFLFEYFSETQRNKGNFPGRFSGRQFSNSRSEMNVSTLELGDSALYLCASSTGWDGYTFGSGTRLTVV.

The chain links TRBV5-1 to TRBJ2-3; possible D gene TRBD2, 5 bases. Trimming shortened V by 2 bases and J by 4 bases, and 8 bases separated the two germline ends. Germline V gene lookup returns CDR1 SGHRS and CDR2 YFSETQ. The CDR3 sequence is 13 residues long. The CDR3 DNA is TGCGCCAGCAGCTTCGGAGGCCCAGATACGCAGTATTTT. The encoded protein is CASSFGGPDTQYF.

This rearrangement joins TRBV7-2 to TRBJ2-1; D gene ambiguous. From germline, CDR1 is SGHTA and CDR2 FQGNSA. The V end lost 5 bases, the J end lost 4 bases, and 15 bases lay between the germline ends. The CDR3 extends over 15 amino acids. CDR3 DNA sequence: TGTGCCAGCAGCCCCCAACTTGGGCAATACAATGAGCAGTTCTTC. Protein sequence: CASSPQLGQYNEQFF.